These T cell receptor beta chains were read from a single sample in a study of memory CD4+ T cells and cytomegalovirus serostatus. Clones were sequenced by immunoSEQ multiplex PCR, and TCRdb holds only the in-frame ones, with some missing. The sample lists under 55,000 clones; around 83% were seen once. The specimen sequenced was memory CD4+ T cells from blood. The receptors come from an adult in good health and CMV-seropositive. The CDR3 runs from the conserved cysteine through the conserved F or W. Each record gives: clone size, V gene, J gene, D gene, CDR3 protein, CDR3 DNA. D genes are given only for firm matches. The listing skips clone size in some rows; elsewhere it reads once, few, many or a size class.

NA	TRBV29-1	TRBJ2-1	NA	CSVEVGTYDEQFF	TGCAGCGTTGAAGTCGGGACCTATGATGAGCAGTTCTTC
NA	TRBV6-1	TRBJ1-2	TRBD1	CASSESLYRGSGYTF	TGTGCCAGCAGTGAATCCCTTTACAGGGGATCTGGCTACACCTTC
NA	TRBV5-4	TRBJ2-3	NA	CASSLSGTTDTQYF	TGTGCCAGCAGCTTGTCGGGAACCACAGATACGCAGTATTTT
NA	TRBV7-9	TRBJ2-5	TRBD1	CASSLGQGWQETQYF	TGTGCCAGCAGCTTAGGACAGGGGTGGCAAGAGACCCAGTACTTC
NA	TRBV6-1	TRBJ2-7	TRBD1	CASTTDRVLAYEQYF	TGTGCCAGCACCACCGACAGGGTCCTCGCCTACGAGCAGTACTTC
NA	TRBV30	TRBJ1-4	TRBD1	CACTIRDRVEKLFF	TGTGCCTGCACAATCCGGGACAGGGTTGAAAAACTGTTTTTT
NA	TRBV25-1	TRBJ2-2	NA	CASSEGGNTGELFF	TGTGCCAGCAGTGAAGGGGGGAACACCGGGGAGCTGTTTTTT
NA	TRBV6-1	TRBJ1-3	NA	CASRGRDFGNTIYF	TGTGCCAGCAGGGGGAGGGACTTTGGAAACACCATATATTTT
NA	TRBV27	TRBJ2-2	NA	CASKRRRFENTGELFF	TGTGCCAGCAAAAGAAGGCGGTTCGAGAACACCGGGGAGCTGTTTTTT
NA	TRBV5-1	TRBJ2-5	TRBD1	CASSPLTGQQETQYF	TGCGCCAGCAGCCCCCTGACAGGGCAACAAGAGACCCAGTACTTC
NA	TRBV5-1	TRBJ2-2	NA	CASGTAKGTGELFF	TGCGCCAGCGGTACGGCTAAAGGGACCGGGGAGCTGTTTTTT
NA	TRBV5-1	TRBJ1-2	NA	CASSTHPTDYGYTF	TGCGCCAGCAGCACACACCCAACAGACTATGGCTACACCTTC
NA	TRBV5-1	TRBJ1-1	TRBD1	CASSRGQGTEAFF	TGCGCCAGCAGCAGGGGACAGGGGACTGAAGCTTTCTTT
NA	TRBV9	TRBJ2-6	NA	CASSNRAGANVLTF	TGTGCCAGCAGCAACAGGGCCGGGGCCAACGTCCTGACTTTC
NA	TRBV7-3	TRBJ2-1	TRBD2	CASSLTGLAGAYNEQFF	TGTGCCAGCAGCTTAACCGGACTAGCGGGTGCCTACAATGAGCAGTTCTTC
NA	TRBV2	TRBJ1-1	TRBD1	CASMPQRQGAPQQAFF	TGTGCCAGCATGCCCCAAAGACAGGGGGCCCCTCAACAAGCTTTCTTT
NA	TRBV10-3	TRBJ2-6	TRBD1	CAISEGQGVAGANVLTF	TGTGCCATCAGTGAGGGACAGGGGGTCGCTGGGGCCAACGTCCTGACTTTC
once	TRBV4-1	TRBJ1-5	NA	CASSQDRDMGPQHF	TGCGCCAGCAGCCAAGATCGGGATATGGGGCCCCAGCATTTT
NA	TRBV6-6	TRBJ2-7	NA	CASRKEGDEQYF	TGTGCCAGCAGAAAGGAGGGGGATGAGCAGTACTTC
NA	TRBV5-8	TRBJ2-6	NA	CASSLVGSSGANVLTF	TGTGCCAGCAGCTTGGTGGGGAGCTCTGGGGCCAACGTCCTGACTTTC
NA	TRBV7-2	TRBJ2-3	NA	CASSPRLARDTQYF	TGTGCCAGCAGCCCTCGCCTTGCGAGAGATACGCAGTATTTT
NA	TRBV2	TRBJ2-7	NA	CASSAEGSGFEQYF	TGTGCCAGCAGTGCGGAGGGATCCGGTTTCGAGCAGTACTTC
NA	TRBV18	TRBJ2-3	TRBD2	CASSPRTSGSSTDTQYF	TGTGCCAGCTCACCGAGGACTAGCGGGAGCAGCACAGATACGCAGTATTTT
NA	TRBV6-5	TRBJ2-1	NA	CASSPGLNYNEQFF	TGTGCCAGCAGCCCGGGATTAAATTACAATGAGCAGTTCTTC
NA	TRBV2	TRBJ2-2	NA	CASRVDSSTGELFF	TGTGCCAGCAGAGTGGACAGTTCCACCGGGGAGCTGTTTTTT
NA	TRBV28	TRBJ1-5	TRBD1	CASIFTGGGKGNQPQHF	TGTGCCAGCATTTTTACAGGGGGGGGCAAAGGCAATCAGCCCCAGCATTTT
NA	TRBV30	TRBJ1-1	NA	CAWIQGLSEAFF	TGTGCCTGGATACAGGGACTCTCTGAAGCTTTCTTT
NA	TRBV6-5	TRBJ2-7	NA	CASRGNSYEQYF	TGTGCCAGCCGTGGGAACTCCTACGAGCAGTACTTC
NA	TRBV7-9	TRBJ2-1	NA	CASSYDRYEQFF	TGTGCCAGCAGCTACGACAGGTATGAGCAGTTCTTC